This T cell receptor (beta chain) was observed in a study of tumor-infiltrating lymphocytes in primary liver carcinoma (dated by TCRdb to 2017 to 2019). Study-level background: Of the five patients (three men and two women, aged 30 to 69 years), four had hepatocellular carcinoma and one had combined HCC and intrahepatic cholangiocarcinoma. The five patients had tumors staged T1-T3 N0M0, with maximum diameters ranging from about 4.2 to 11 cm. Samples yielded roughly 3.65 to 7.13 million productive TCRbeta reads; read depth did not differ significantly between tissue types. TCRbeta repertoire sequencing, expression microarrays and whole-exome sequencing were combined in the study across five regions of each liver tumor, with adjacent normal tissue and blood also included. A total of approximately 35 specimens from 5 patients underwent TCRbeta repertoire sequencing, comprising around 25 tumor regions, 5 adjacent noncancerous liver tissues and 5 peripheral blood samples. To link TCRbeta repertoire diversity with the local molecular phenotype, the 25 or so tumor region samples were profiled using Agilent mRNA microarrays. High reproducibility was observed for the technical replicate repertoires, with mean shared-clone rates approximately 0.9 and correlation coefficients above 0.98. Study-level results and caveats: Only about 8-24% of top clones were present in all five regions of a tumor, suggesting spatial heterogeneity of tumor-infiltrating T cells. With just five patients in the study, the authors point out that the findings should be validated in a larger study. Because the samples were bulk and unsorted, CD4+ and CD8+ T cell repertoires could not be compared. Because sequencing covered only the TCR beta chain and unpaired alpha chains were not captured, true repertoire diversity is likely underestimated. A significantly larger repertoire fraction was made up by the top 250 clones in tumors than in blood (p = 0.039). Repertoire overlap was found to be higher between tumor regions (mean around 35%) than between tumor-adjacent (around 17%) or tumor-blood (around 15%) pairs, consistent with antigen-driven expansion.

Counted from cysteine to phenylalanine, this CDR3 has 12 amino acids. CDR3 DNA only is kept here, 36 bases in frame from base 1. CDR1 is given as SQVTM and CDR2 as ANQGSEA, both from the germline V gene. As concerns this clonotype: This receptor's antigen is unknown. Base quality data are lacking; no much larger clone is found one base away.

Starting from roughly 500 ng total RNA, TCRbeta-specific cDNA was produced by reverse transcription with a constant-region primer and ProtoScript II reverse transcriptase. TCRbeta libraries were built with three nested multiplex PCR rounds, a slightly modified ARM-PCR procedure. Multiplex TRBV1-TRBV30 forward primers and a Cbeta reverse primer were used in the first two PCR rounds, each of which was run for roughly 10 cycles. Sample barcodes and Illumina adapters were added in a final 25-cycle PCR using Deep VentR polymerase. Before sequencing, amplicons of 200-500 bp were purified from gel using a QIAquick gel extraction kit. TCRbeta amplicons were sequenced on an Illumina HiSeq 2500 with 250-bp paired-end reads. On the authors' methods: To recover full CDR3 sequences, reads were quality-trimmed using Trimmomatic v0.33 and paired reads were then merged using FLASH v1.2.11. MiGEC v1.2.1b assigned V, D and J germline segments to the rearranged TCRbeta sequences. VDJtools v1.0.0 computed clonotype statistics and Shannon-Wiener diversity indices. To cut down on sampling bias, every analysis after diversity analysis relied on just the 250 most abundant clonotypes from each sample. The public reads were run again by TCRdb, first through fastp at Q25 and then through MiXCR, and only productive beta chains were kept. Each CDR3 protein appears once, grouped with its most common genes and DNA. The V and J calls and clone size are TCRdb's, not the authors'. The table for this sample lists 50,000 or so distinct CDR3 sequences; around 77% of them were counted only once. Approximately 24% of the sample comes from the top ten.

Without any cell sorting, total RNA and DNA were extracted together from roughly 21-30 mg of bulk tissue using the AllPrep DNA/RNA mini kit. Four or five patients with histopathologically diagnosed primary liver carcinoma underwent surgical resection in China between late 2015 and March 2016. At the time of sampling, the patients had chronic HBV infection and had not received any treatment. Five spatially separated regions were sampled from each tumor: the superior, inferior, left-lateral and right-lateral poles, plus the tumor centre. Histology showed that every tumor sample contained more than 80% viable tumor cells. Pieces of fresh tumor and adjacent tissue were cut in half, with one half kept in RNAlater at -80 degrees C and the other half sent for histology.

Sequenced material: liver tumor tissue from sampling region 5. The cell subset or site label for this specimen denotes: tumor region T5, tumor centre. The chain joins TRBV29-1 to TRBJ2-3, and 7 junction bases match TRBD1. This receptor was obtained from a man between 40 and 49 years old with primary liver carcinoma and hepatitis B virus infection. The CDR3 region: CGVGAEGATQYF. The bases are TGCGGAGTTGGTGCCGAGGGGGCTACGCAGTATTTT.